Each of the 6 T cell receptor beta chains below was sequenced from the same sample in a study of OX40 agonist ivuxolimab in advanced cancers. TCRdb keeps only in-frame clones here, not all; method: immunoSEQ multiplex PCR. The sample has 70,000 to 75,000 clones; 70% to 90% are singletons. Sequencing was performed on CD4+ or CD8+ T cells sorted from blood, taken in a trial of the OX40 agonist ivuxolimab. The receptors originated from an adult with an advanced solid tumor such as melanoma, head and neck, liver or kidney cancer.

This chain joins TRBV7-2 and TRBJ1-1; TRBD1 is a possible D gene (5 bases). This CDR3 contains 13 residues. The germline V and J ends were trimmed by 3 bases and 6 bases, with 11 bases remaining between them. Germline V gene data show CDR1 as SGHTA and CDR2 as FQGNSA. CDR3 coding DNA: TGTGCCAGCAGCTTTGGACATCTCCCTGAAGCTTTCTTT. Residues: CASSFGHLPEAFF.

The rearrangement uses TRBV6-5 and TRBJ1-1; D is unresolved. V was cut by 4 bases and J by 3 bases, with 9 bases left in between. Germline V lookup: CDR1 MNHEY, CDR2 SVGAGI. The CDR3 is 13 amino acids. The CDR3 DNA reads TGTGCCAGCAGTTGGTCCAAGGACACTGAAGCTTTCTTT. It translates to CASSWSKDTEAFF.

V and J are TRBV6-5 and TRBJ1-6, with D uncertain. This CDR3 comprises 13 residues. In germline, CDR1 is MNHEY, CDR2 SVGAGI. V was shortened by 6 bases and J by 9 bases, with 12 bases between the two germline ends. Written as DNA, the CDR3 is TGTGCCAGCAGCCGTCCCTCGATTTCACCCCTCCACTTT. Amino acid sequence: CASSRPSISPLHF.

The chain uses TRBV28 and TRBJ1-2, with 9 nucleotides matching TRBD1. J gave up 4 bases and V 2 bases, and 8 bases lay outside the gene matches. The length of the CDR3 is 16 residues. In germline, CDR1 is MDHEN, CDR2 SYDVKM. The CDR3 reads CASSLSSGQGGYGYTF. The CDR3 bases are TGTGCCAGCAGTTTAAGCTCGGGACAGGGAGGCTATGGCTACACCTTC.

Within the sample, this clone is large (0.1 to 1%). The chain uses TRBV5-6 and TRBJ2-3; D call uncertain. The length of the CDR3 is 15 residues. The V end was cut by 2 bases, the J end by 6 bases, with 16 bases between. Germline loops: CDR1 SGHDT, CDR2 YYEEEE. As DNA, the CDR3 is TGTGCCAGCAGCTTTTGGGTGGGGAATCGGGATACGCAGTATTTT. Protein product: CASSFWVGNRDTQYF.

The rearrangement uses TRBV5-1 and TRBJ2-1; weak D call: TRBD1 (5 bases). The ends were cut back, 3 bases at V and 7 bases at J, with 17 bases in the middle. The CDR3 has 15 residues. Germline CDR1 reads SGHRS; CDR2 reads YFSETQ. The CDR3 loop is CASSSDNQGWNEQFF. The CDR3 DNA sequence: TGCGCCAGCAGCTCAGACAACCAGGGTTGGAATGAGCAGTTCTTC.